These 30 T cell receptor beta chains were sequenced from one sample in a study of cytotoxic CD8 clonotypes in ibrutinib-treated CLL. Sequenced by immunoSEQ multiplex PCR; TCRdb stores in-frame clones only, minus some. In the table there are about 300,000 clones, 67% of which are singletons. Sequenced material: PBMCs, taken after 36 months of ibrutinib treatment. These TCRs come from a human donor with chronic lymphocytic leukemia.

This sequence joins TRBV4-1 and TRBJ1-2, with no clear D. The CDR3 is 12 amino acids. Trimming removed 4 bases from V and 4 bases from J, with 7 bases in between. Germline lookup yields CDR1 MGHRA and CDR2 YSYEKL. The CDR3 is CASSPSGYGYTF. The DNA of the CDR3 is TGCGCCAGCAGCCCCTCGGGCTATGGCTACACCTTC.

The CDR3 reads CASSIYRETMNTEAFF. The CDR3, as DNA: TGTGCCAGCAGCATCTACAGGGAAACGATGAACACTGAAGCTTTCTTT. V gene TRBV7-9 combines with J gene TRBJ1-1; D is possibly TRBD1 (6 bases). The V gene's germline CDR1 is SEHNR and CDR2 FQNEAQ (reference sequence). The ends were cut back, 5 bases at V and 0 bases at J, with 16 bases in the middle. The CDR3 runs 16 residues.

This chain links TRBV9 with TRBJ1-4; D gene uncertain. The germline V and J ends were trimmed by 0 bases and 8 bases, with 11 bases remaining between them. Per germline, CDR1 SGDLS and CDR2 YYNGEE. The length of the CDR3 is 14 residues. CDR3 sequence (DNA): TGTGCCAGCAGCGTAGGGGGTCGCGGGGAAAAACTGTTTTTT. This encodes CASSVGGRGEKLFF.

This rearrangement joins TRBV11-2 to TRBJ2-1, with D perhaps given as TRBD1 or TRBD2 (5 bases each). V dropped 2 bases and J dropped 8 bases, with 13 bases sitting between them. The CDR3 consists of 14 residues. The germline CDR1 and CDR2 sequences are SGHAT and FQNNGV. The CDR3 DNA sequence: TGTGCCAGCAGCTTACGGGGCAGAGGGGATGAGCAGTTCTTC. Translated, it gives CASSLRGRGDEQFF.

The V call is TRBV15, the J call TRBJ2-3, with 11 bases identical to TRBD1. Germline CDR1 and CDR2: LNHNV and YYDKDF (reference sequence). The V and J ends lost 3 bases and 3 bases, in that order; junction bases with no gene match: 5. This CDR3 comprises 16 residues. DNA for the CDR3: TGTGCCACCAGCAGGGCCGGGACAGGGGGGACAGATACGCAGTATTTT. It encodes CATSRAGTGGTDTQYF.

The chain combines TRBV18 with TRBJ1-1; 12 bases map to TRBD1. Germline-derived CDR1 and CDR2 are KGHSH and LQKENI. V lost 2 bases to trimming and J lost 2 bases; unmatched junction nucleotides: 6. The CDR3 is 17 residues long. CDR3 in amino acids: CASSPFAGTGGNTEAFF. Here the CDR3 DNA reads TGTGCCAGCTCACCATTCGCCGGGACAGGGGGCAACACTGAAGCTTTCTTT.

The CDR3: CASSFANNQETQYF. The CDR3 DNA follows: TGTGCCAGCAGCTTTGCCAACAACCAAGAGACCCAGTACTTC. The chain links TRBV7-9 to TRBJ2-5; D ambiguous. CDR3 length: 14 amino acids. CDR1 is SEHNR and CDR2 is FQNEAQ in the germline V gene (reference sequence). V lost 3 bases and J lost 0, with 8 bases in between. Full variable domain (missing parts from reference TRBV7-9 and TRBJ2-5): DTGVSQNPRHKITKRGQNVTFRCDPISEHNRLYWYRQTLGQGPEFLTYFQNEAQLEKSRLLSDRFSAERPKGSFSTLEIQRTEQGDSAMYLCASSFANNQETQYFGPGTRLLVL.

J is TRBJ1-2 and V is TRBV4-1; tentatively, D is TRBD1 (5 bases). The germline gives CDR1 MGHRA, CDR2 YSYEKL. The CDR3 consists of 17 residues. Deletions cut 3 bases from V and 2 bases from J, with 19 bases between. The CDR3 loop reads CASSHDTWLGVNYGYTF. Here the CDR3 DNA reads TGCGCCAGCAGCCACGACACGTGGTTAGGGGTCAACTATGGCTACACCTTC.

This clone was seen more than once but under ten times. V gene TRBV6-4 combines with J gene TRBJ1-3, with 7 bases matching TRBD1. The ends lost 2 bases at V and 6 bases at J; junction bases unmatched: 7. The CDR3 length is 15 residues. CDR1 is MRHNA and CDR2 is SNTAGT in the germline V gene. DNA of the CDR3: TGTGCCAGCAGTGACCCGACAGGGTTGGCAAACACCATATATTTT. As protein: CASSDPTGLANTIYF.

J is TRBJ2-5 and V is TRBV7-9, with TRBD2 matching over 7 bases. The length of the CDR3 is 14 residues. Germline V gene data show CDR1 as SEHNR and CDR2 as FQNEAQ (reference sequence). V dropped 3 bases and J dropped 4; count of bases not matched to a gene: 5. CDR3 nucleotides: TGTGCCAGCAGCTTGGGAGGGGTGGTAGAGACCCAGTACTTC. It yields the protein CASSLGGVVETQYF.

In this sample, this clone turned up once. The V and J genes are TRBV2 and TRBJ2-5, with 9 positions matching TRBD2. The CDR3 loop spans 15 amino acids. Germline V gene sequence: CDR1 SNHLY, CDR2 FYNNEI. For the CDR3, the DNA is TGTACTGTTGGCGGGGGGGCCCGTCTCTTCGAGACCCAGTACTTC. This encodes CTVGGGARLFETQYF.

The chain carries TRBV7-9 and TRBJ2-1; perhaps TRBD2 as D (5 bases). V was cut by 5 bases and J by 0 bases, with 14 bases left in between. Per the germline V gene, CDR1 is SEHNR and CDR2 is FQNEAQ (reference sequence). The CDR3 is 16 residues long. Here the CDR3 reads CASSRSGKSSYNEQFF. The CDR3 nucleotides read TGTGCCAGCAGCCGAAGCGGTAAGAGCTCCTACAATGAGCAGTTCTTC.

The chain is built from TRBV7-6 and TRBJ2-5; D gene ambiguous. Trimming stripped 4 bases from V and 4 bases from J, with 10 bases between. The CDR3 length is 13 residues. Germline V gene sequence: CDR1 SGHVS, CDR2 FNYEAQ. The CDR3 nucleotides read TGTGCCAGCAGCTCCCCATGGTCAGAGACCCAGTACTTC. Amino acids: CASSSPWSETQYF.

The chain links TRBV14 to TRBJ2-7; a possible D gene is TRBD2 (5 bases). The V end lost 0 bases, the J end lost 2 bases, and 11 bases lay between the germline ends. Germline lookup yields CDR1 SGHDN and CDR2 FVKESK. This CDR3 has 15 residues. CDR3 protein: CASSQDFGETYEQYF. The DNA for the CDR3 is TGTGCCAGCAGCCAAGATTTCGGGGAGACCTACGAGCAGTACTTC.

This clone came up a few times. The chain links TRBV4-2 to TRBJ2-4; no reliable D call. Trimming shortened V by 0 bases and J by 9 bases, and 12 bases separated the two germline ends. Germline V gene sequence: CDR1 LGHNA, CDR2 YNFKEQ. The CDR3 length is 14 residues. The CDR3 sequence: CASSQDLSLIIQYF. CDR3 DNA sequence: TGTGCCAGCAGCCAAGATCTTTCTCTTATCATTCAGTACTTC.

The gene calls are TRBV4-1 and TRBJ1-2, with TRBD1 identical over 10 bases. Trimming cost V 4 bases and J 6 bases; bases outside gene matches: 5. Germline V gene lookup returns CDR1 MGHRA and CDR2 YSYEKL. The CDR3 is 14 amino acids. This CDR3 reads CASSRGQGGHGYTF. The DNA for the CDR3 is TGCGCCAGCAGCCGCGGACAGGGGGGGCATGGCTACACCTTC.

This chain uses TRBV9 with TRBJ2-2; tentatively, D is TRBD2 (5 bases). The ends were cut back, 3 bases at V and 7 bases at J, with 16 bases in the middle. Germline V gene sequence: CDR1 SGDLS, CDR2 YYNGEE. The CDR3 is made up of 15 amino acids. The CDR3 nucleotides read TGTGCCAGCAGCGACCCCGGGGTCCGTGGCGGGGAGCTGTTTTTT. Amino acids: CASSDPGVRGGELFF.

The chain uses TRBV7-3 and TRBJ2-3, with TRBD2 matching 7 bases. J gave up 2 bases and V 3 bases, and 8 bases lay outside the gene matches. This CDR3 spans 16 amino acids. Germline lookup yields CDR1 SGHTA and CDR2 FQGTGA. The CDR3 reads CASSLLGEGLTDTQYF. The CDR3 DNA reads as TGTGCCAGCAGCTTGCTGGGGGAGGGCCTCACAGATACGCAGTATTTT.

This clone was observed a few times. This rearrangement joins TRBV29-1 to TRBJ1-2; D unresolved. CDR3 length equals 14 residues. The V gene's germline CDR1 is SQVTM and CDR2 ANQGSEA. The ends were cut back, 4 bases at V and 5 bases at J, with 17 bases in the middle. The CDR3 coding sequence is TGCAGCGTTGTGTCCCAGGACGTCGGTTATGGCTACACCTTC. It is translated as CSVVSQDVGYGYTF.

This clone was counted a single time. V and J are TRBV9 and TRBJ1-1; D is unresolved. Trimming took 3 bases from V and 6 from J, leaving 30 bases between them. CDR1 is SGDLS and CDR2 is YYNGEE in the germline V gene. This CDR3 is built from 19 residues. CDR3 amino acids: CASSDGVSGRVVGFSEAFF. CDR3 DNA sequence: TGTGCCAGCAGCGATGGAGTATCCGGAAGGGTAGTAGGTTTCTCTGAAGCTTTCTTT.

V and J are TRBV25-1 and TRBJ2-7; TRBD1 aligns across 7 bases. The CDR3 contains 15 residues. The V gene end was trimmed by 2 bases and the J gene end by 2 bases; junction bases not matched to a gene: 6. CDR1 MGHDK and CDR2 SYGVNS come from the germline V gene. The CDR3 bases are TGTGCCAGCAGTGAAAACAGGGGCCAGACCTACGAGCAGTACTTC. Translating gives CASSENRGQTYEQYF.

The chain combines TRBV5-1 with TRBJ1-5; D remains ambiguous. This CDR3 has 14 residues. The ends were cut back, 0 bases at V and 7 bases at J, with 11 bases in the middle. Per germline, CDR1 SGHRS and CDR2 YFSETQ. CDR3 sequence reads: CASSLGGSGQPQHF. DNA of the CDR3: TGCGCCAGCAGCTTGGGAGGGTCGGGGCAGCCCCAGCATTTT.

This chain joins TRBV18 and TRBJ2-3; the D gene is possibly TRBD2 (5 bases). Germline assignment: CDR1 KGHSH and CDR2 LQKENI. V was clipped by 0 bases and J by 7 bases, with 14 bases between them. The CDR3 covers 15 residues. CDR3 region: CASSPPRAARHTQYF. As DNA, the CDR3 is TGTGCCAGCTCACCACCGAGGGCAGCAAGACATACGCAGTATTTT.

The CDR3 here is CATSSEVRKLFF. CDR3 bases: TGTGCCACCAGTTCCGAGGTGCGAAAACTGTTTTTT. This chain joins TRBV15 and TRBJ1-4; D is undetermined. This CDR3 has 12 amino acids. V was shortened by 6 bases and J by 10 bases, with 12 bases between the two germline ends. Germline lookup yields CDR1 LNHNV and CDR2 YYDKDF (reference sequence).

The V gene is TRBV28, the J gene TRBJ2-7; TRBD1 or TRBD2 may be the D gene (5 bases each). The CDR3 consists of 15 residues. V was trimmed by 2 bases and J by 9 bases, leaving 20 bases between them. Germline CDR1 MDHEN, CDR2 SYDVKM. The CDR3 region has the DNA TGTGCCAGCAGTTTAGGAGACAGCGGTATACGAGGGCAGTACTTC. Translating gives CASSLGDSGIRGQYF.

The chain links TRBV6-6 to TRBJ1-3; D perhaps matches TRBD1 (5 bases). The CDR3 covers 15 residues. The ends were cut back, 6 bases at V and 0 bases at J, with 12 bases in the middle. Germline V gives CDR1 MNHNY, CDR2 SVGAGI (reference sequence). The CDR3 nucleotides read TGTGCCAGCAGAGCACAGGATTCCTCTGGAAACACCATATATTTT. Protein sequence: CASRAQDSSGNTIYF.

The chain combines TRBV5-6 with TRBJ2-5; D is undetermined. Trimming stripped 2 bases from V and 1 base from J, with 9 bases between. This CDR3 is 14 amino acids long. Germline V gives CDR1 SGHDT, CDR2 YYEEEE. The CDR3 nucleotides read TGTGCCAGCAGCTTAGGACGGATCCAAGAGACCCAGTACTTC. Amino acids: CASSLGRIQETQYF.

This clone was picked up a small number of times. This chain links TRBV15 with TRBJ2-1; 7 bases match TRBD1. Germline V lookup: CDR1 LNHNV, CDR2 YYDKDF (reference sequence). The V and J ends lost 1 base and 7 bases, in that order; junction bases with no gene match: 7. The CDR3 runs to 15 residues. The CDR3 DNA reads TGTGCCACCAGCAGAGTACAGGGGTTGCTTAATGAGCAGTTCTTC. This codes for CATSRVQGLLNEQFF.

This clone was seen only a few times. This chain joins TRBV27 and TRBJ2-7; 11 bases agree with TRBD2. Trimming took 2 bases from V and 5 from J; bases not matched to a gene: 5. This CDR3 comprises 15 residues. CDR1 MNHEY and CDR2 SMNVEV come from the germline V gene (reference sequence). CDR3 region: CASSLTSGSWDEQYF. CDR3 nucleotide sequence: TGTGCCAGCAGTTTAACTAGCGGGAGTTGGGACGAGCAGTACTTC.

The rearrangement links TRBV9 to TRBJ2-1, with TRBD2 matching 10 bases. The junction had 3 bases not matched to a gene; V was cut back by 0 bases and J by 6 bases. Germline CDR1 reads SGDLS; CDR2 reads YYNGEE. The CDR3 is 15 amino acids. The CDR3 reads CASSVVASGSNEQFF. CDR3 in DNA: TGTGCCAGCAGCGTAGTAGCTAGCGGGAGCAATGAGCAGTTCTTC.